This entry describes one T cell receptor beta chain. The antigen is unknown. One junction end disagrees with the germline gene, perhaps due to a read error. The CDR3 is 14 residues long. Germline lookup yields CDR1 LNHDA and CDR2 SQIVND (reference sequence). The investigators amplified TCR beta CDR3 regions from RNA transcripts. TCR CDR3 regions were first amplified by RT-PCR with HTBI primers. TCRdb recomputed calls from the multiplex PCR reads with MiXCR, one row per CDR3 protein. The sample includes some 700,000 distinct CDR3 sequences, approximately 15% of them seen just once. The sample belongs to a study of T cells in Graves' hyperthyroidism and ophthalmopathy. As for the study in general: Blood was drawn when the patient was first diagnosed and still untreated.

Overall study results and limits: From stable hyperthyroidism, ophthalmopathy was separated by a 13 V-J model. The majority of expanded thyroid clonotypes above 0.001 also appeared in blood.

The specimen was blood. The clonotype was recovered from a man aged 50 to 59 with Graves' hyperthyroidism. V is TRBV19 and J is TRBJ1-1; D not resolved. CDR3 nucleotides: TGTGCCAGTAGTAGGGAGGGATCGGGCACTGAAGCTTCCTTT. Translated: CASSREGSGTEASF.